The 11 T cell receptor beta chains below all came from one sample that was sequenced in a study of cytomegalovirus exposure and HLA in healthy donors (dated by TCRdb to 2015 to 2018). Receptors were amplified or captured by the immunoSEQ multiplex PCR assay. For the multiplex PCR, a mixture combining 60 forward primers for TCR Vbeta segments and 13 reverse primers for TCR Jbeta segments was used. Sourced from immuneACCESS, this table was stored by TCRdb with only in-frame sequences that have V and J called. A share of the clones is absent; for the studies checked, an unresolved V gene accounts for under half, and the remainder has no known explanation. This sample holds roughly 130,000 clones; roughly 62% were observed only once. The biggest ten clones account for 1.8% of the sample. Specimen: PBMCs. These receptors came from a male donor in good health and CMV-seronegative.

The chain links TRBV4-3 to TRBJ2-1; 9 bases fit TRBD2. Germline CDR1 LGHNA, CDR2 YSLEER. The CDR3 has 17 amino acids. V shed 0 bases and J 4 bases; nucleotides not matched to a gene: 7. This CDR3 is CASSQETLRGGYNEQFF. The CDR3 nucleotides read TGCGCCAGCAGCCAAGAGACGCTGCGGGGGGGATACAATGAGCAGTTCTTC.

This rearrangement joins TRBV29-1 to TRBJ1-1, with TRBD1 as a possible D gene (6 bases). V lost 2 bases to trimming and J lost 8 bases, with 12 bases between them. The germline V gene has CDR1 SQVTM and CDR2 ANQGSEA. The CDR3 runs 12 residues. The CDR3 bases are TGCAGCGTTGAACAGGGGAATGGCGAAGCTTTCTTT. This gives the protein CSVEQGNGEAFF.

The chain joins TRBV19 to TRBJ1-1; 7 bases match TRBD1. The CDR3 totals 15 residues. Germline lookup yields CDR1 LNHDA and CDR2 SQIVND (reference sequence). J gave up 3 bases and V 1 base, and 5 bases lay outside the gene matches. DNA of the CDR3: TGTGCCAGTAGTATAGTTACAGGGGCGGACACTGAAGCTTTCTTT. Amino acid sequence: CASSIVTGADTEAFF.

This clone was seen just once. This chain uses TRBV7-2 with TRBJ1-5; D gene ambiguous. Per germline, CDR1 SGHTA and CDR2 FQGNSA. The V gene lost 4 bases and the J gene lost 8 bases, with 15 bases spanning the gap. This CDR3 is built from 14 residues. The CDR3: CASSSPTSQKPQHF. The CDR3 DNA sequence: TGTGCCAGCAGCTCACCGACTAGTCAGAAGCCCCAGCATTTT.

The chain is built from TRBV7-6 and TRBJ2-5; perhaps TRBD1 as D (6 bases). The germline gives CDR1 SGHVS, CDR2 FNYEAQ. V was clipped by 2 bases and J by 5 bases, with 15 bases between them. This CDR3 is built from 15 residues. The CDR3: CASSLSRTARETQYF. In DNA form, the CDR3 reads TGTGCCAGCAGCTTATCTAGGACAGCACGGGAGACCCAGTACTTC.

The rearrangement uses TRBV19 and TRBJ2-7; 7 positions match TRBD1. The CDR3 has 14 residues. With 2 bases clipped from V and 6 bases from J, the junction kept 7 bases outside the gene matches. The germline CDR1 and CDR2 sequences are LNHDA and SQIVND (reference sequence). The CDR3 bases are TGTGCCAGTAGTATATACTCAGGGGGAGCCGAGCAGTACTTC. Translating it yields CASSIYSGGAEQYF.

There are a few counts of this clone. The germline gene is not matched at one end of the junction; a read error may be the cause. The sample holds other DNA sequences that translate to the same CDR3. This chain uses TRBV7-6 with TRBJ2-6; TRBD1 agrees at 9 bases. The CDR3 has 15 amino acids. Germline-derived CDR1 and CDR2 are SGHVS and FNYEAQ. As DNA, the CDR3 is TGTGCCAGCATGGGACAGGGCTCTGGAGCCAACGTCCTGACTTTC. This gives the protein CASMGQGSGANVLTF.

This sequence joins TRBV6-5 and TRBJ2-7; unclear D gene. The V and J ends lost 6 bases and 7 bases respectively, with 10 bases between them. The CDR3 extends over 11 amino acids. Germline CDR1 MNHEY, CDR2 SVGAGI. Written as DNA, the CDR3 is TGTGCCAGCAGCCCTGATAGAGAGCAGTACTTC. Protein: CASSPDREQYF.

This clone was observed a single time. This chain uses TRBV30 with TRBJ1-4; 9 bases map to TRBD1. The CDR3 spans 14 residues. Per the germline V gene, CDR1 is GTSNPN and CDR2 is SVGIG (reference sequence). The J segment lost 8 bases and the V segment lost 2 bases, leaving 6 bases of the junction unmatched. The CDR3 protein is CAWSTGTGNEKLFF. The CDR3 DNA follows: TGTGCCTGGAGTACCGGGACAGGGAACGAAAAACTGTTTTTT.

This chain uses TRBV6-5 with TRBJ1-1; D is ambiguous. V lost 5 bases and J lost 1, with 8 bases in between. Germline V CDR1 and CDR2: MNHEY, SVGAGI. CDR3 length: 13 residues. The DNA for the CDR3 is TGTGCCAGCAGTCCTGTCGGGAACACTGAAGCTTTCTTT. This translates into CASSPVGNTEAFF.

This sequence joins TRBV2 and TRBJ1-5; D remains unclear. V was cut by 2 bases and J by 6 bases, with 11 bases left in between. The CDR3 is made up of 14 amino acids. From germline, CDR1 is SNHLY and CDR2 FYNNEI. The CDR3 sequence is CASSEQGRAQPQHF. CDR3 DNA: TGTGCCAGCAGTGAACAAGGGCGGGCTCAGCCCCAGCATTTT. Together with reference TRBV2 and TRBJ1-5, the CDR3 gives the full variable domain: EPEVTQTPSHQVTQMGQEVILRCVPISNHLYFYWYRQILGQKVEFLVSFYNNEISEKSEIFDDQFSVERPDGSNFTLKIRSTKLEDSAMYFCASSEQGRAQPQHFGDGTRLSIL.